A selection of T cell receptor beta chains follows, all from one sample in a study of OX40 agonist ivuxolimab in advanced cancers. Clones were sequenced by immunoSEQ multiplex PCR, and TCRdb holds only the in-frame ones, with some missing. The data contain roughly 20,000 clones, 70% to 90% of them singletons. The specimen comprised CD4+ or CD8+ T cells sorted from blood, sampled in a trial of the OX40 agonist ivuxolimab. These receptors came from an adult with an advanced solid tumor such as melanoma, head and neck, liver or kidney cancer. Both conserved end residues are part of each CDR3. Each record gives: clone size, V gene, J gene, D gene, CDR3 protein. The D gene is left open where the match is weak. Not all rows give a size; the values are once, few, many and, for expanded clones, a class.

NA	TRBV2	TRBJ2-3	TRBD2	CASTQGDPSGADTQYF
NA	TRBV6-1	TRBJ2-7	NA	CASSTDRRGNYEQYF
NA	TRBV19	TRBJ1-5	TRBD1	CASRDRGGDQLQHF
NA	TRBV9	TRBJ2-7	NA	CASSVAGTSDEQYF
NA	TRBV28	TRBJ1-5	NA	CASSPGEWDNQPQHF
NA	TRBV30	TRBJ2-7	NA	CPESCGVDSYEQYF
NA	TRBV7-2	TRBJ2-7	NA	CASSLSGSLSYEQYF
NA	TRBV12-2	TRBJ1-1	NA	CASRLGGGGAYTEAFF
NA	TRBV7-8	TRBJ2-5	TRBD2	CASRLQGLGGVKTQYF
NA	TRBV27	TRBJ2-7	NA	CASSPSGSIYEQYF
medium-sized	TRBV27	TRBJ2-7	NA	CASSPQGGEQYF
NA	TRBV28	TRBJ2-3	TRBD1	CASSEPGQGVDTQYF
once	TRBV4-1	TRBJ2-5	NA	CASSQDLETQYF
NA	TRBV9	TRBJ2-3	TRBD2	CASSVVAGGPGDTQYF
NA	TRBV13	TRBJ2-7	TRBD2	CASSLYKSGTTPNEQYF
NA	TRBV6-1	TRBJ1-3	NA	CASSDEVASGNTIYF
NA	TRBV7-9	TRBJ2-2	TRBD1	CASSFATGGVDTGELFF
NA	TRBV28	TRBJ2-7	TRBD1	CASSFEAGQGRWQYF
NA	TRBV27	TRBJ1-2	NA	CASSLGGATYGYTF
NA	TRBV2	TRBJ2-7	TRBD1	CASNTQGYEQYF
NA	TRBV6-5	TRBJ2-7	NA	CASSYTTGITYEQYF
NA	TRBV10-3	TRBJ2-3	TRBD2	CAISETGAGASSTDTQYF
NA	TRBV28	TRBJ1-1	NA	CASSLGRNTEAFF
NA	TRBV2	TRBJ2-7	TRBD1	CASSGTGFHEQYF
NA	TRBV13	TRBJ2-3	NA	CASSFSGTDTQYF
NA	TRBV21-1	TRBJ2-7	NA	CASIKIVGLAGSYEQYF
NA	TRBV5-1	TRBJ2-1	TRBD2	CASSWGTSGLSSYNEQFF
NA	TRBV27	TRBJ2-3	NA	CASSALARSTDTQYF
NA	TRBV27	TRBJ2-5	NA	CASSLSQGMETQYF
few	TRBV7-6	TRBJ1-5	NA	CASSLGGDRRNQPQHF
NA	TRBV19	TRBJ2-1	TRBD2	CASSDAGGYNEQFF